This T cell receptor (beta chain) appears in the sequencing data of a study of glioma-infiltrating T cells after dendritic cell vaccination. Study-wide context: Autologous tumor lysate-pulsed dendritic cell vaccination was given between the early 2000s and the early 2010s.

V lost 6 bases and J 5 bases, leaving 13 bases between the germline ends. Per germline, CDR1 MNHEY and CDR2 SVGAGI. This CDR3 comprises 13 residues. The method was immunoSEQ multiplex PCR; TCRdb's version includes in-frame clones alone and lacks a portion of them. The sample shows about 64,000 clones, around nine tenths of them seen only once. Regarding time point: after dendritic cell vaccination, including at tumor progression/relapse. Blood PBMC samples: pre-vaccination, two weeks post third vaccination, and at tumor progression. The source material was blood, sampled after dendritic cell vaccination. The receptor was isolated from a human donor with glioblastoma. V and J are TRBV6-5 and TRBJ1-2; D ambiguous. The CDR3 sequence is CASSRRGQYGYTF. CDR3 in DNA: TGTGCCAGCAGCCGACGGGGTCAATATGGCTACACCTTC.